The clone carrying this T cell receptor (beta chain) showed up just once. The target antigen is unknown. Sample time point: baseline pretreatment blood. As to treatment: 15 Gy SBRT to primary tumor, nephrectomy 4 weeks later. Blood was sampled at baseline, 2 weeks and 4 weeks after SBRT. This sample is drawn from a study of radiation and T cells in renal cell carcinoma. Study-wide results and caveats: Without pretreatment biopsies, baseline tumor clonotype presence was undetermined. In blood, top tumor clones expanded by 2 weeks, shrinking by 4.

The repertoire was sequenced with immunoSEQ multiplex PCR; TCRdb's copy has only in-frame clones and lacks some. This sample has roughly 120,000 clones, with around 80% found just once. J was trimmed by 6 bases and V by 5 bases; bases with no gene match: 7. The CDR3 loop spans 14 amino acids. Germline V gene sequence: CDR1 PRHDT, CDR2 FYEKMQ (reference sequence). This sample comprised blood, obtained from a patient whose treatment included radiotherapy and nephrectomy. The TCR comes from a woman in her fifties or sixties with renal cell carcinoma. The rearrangement joins TRBV13 to TRBJ2-7, with 10 bases lining up with TRBD1. CDR3 bases: TGTGCCAGCAGCCCCCGGACAGGGGGAATCGAGCAGTACTTC. It is translated as CASSPRTGGIEQYF.